This T cell receptor (beta chain) was documented in a study of a mutant IDH1 vaccine in newly diagnosed glioma. Across the study: All eight of the vaccinations patients received fell in weeks 1, 3, 5, 7, 11, 15, 19 and 23.

Assay: immunoSEQ multiplex PCR; the TCRdb copy retains only in-frame clones and omits some. The profile shows about 51,000 clones, around 78% of them singletons. Time point indicated: week 5, during vaccination. Each vaccine dose was 300 ug of mutant IDH1 20-mer peptide, with topical imiquimod. The study enrolled donors with new WHO grade 3 or 4 IDH1-mutant, ATRX-lost astrocytomas. As for this clone: Its target is not known.

This sequence originates from a man aged 45-60 years with glioma. This specimen consisted of PBMCs, obtained from a glioma patient whose treatment included an IDH1 peptide vaccine.

CDR3: CASSFISADYGYTF. CDR3 coding DNA: TGTGCCAGCAGCTTTATTTCCGCGGACTATGGCTACACCTTC. This chain joins TRBV7-2 and TRBJ1-2; D gene unclear. Per the germline V gene, CDR1 is SGHTA and CDR2 is FQGNSA. The ends were cut back, 3 bases at V and 3 bases at J, with 11 bases in the middle. CDR3 length equals 14 residues. The entire variable domain, with the rest obtained from reference TRBV7-2 and TRBJ1-2, is as follows: GAGVSQSPSNKVTEKGKDVELRCDPISGHTALYWYRQSLGQGLEFLIYFQGNSAPDKSGLPSDRFSAERTGGSVSTLTIQRTQQEDSAVYLCASSFISADYGYTFGSGTRLTVV.